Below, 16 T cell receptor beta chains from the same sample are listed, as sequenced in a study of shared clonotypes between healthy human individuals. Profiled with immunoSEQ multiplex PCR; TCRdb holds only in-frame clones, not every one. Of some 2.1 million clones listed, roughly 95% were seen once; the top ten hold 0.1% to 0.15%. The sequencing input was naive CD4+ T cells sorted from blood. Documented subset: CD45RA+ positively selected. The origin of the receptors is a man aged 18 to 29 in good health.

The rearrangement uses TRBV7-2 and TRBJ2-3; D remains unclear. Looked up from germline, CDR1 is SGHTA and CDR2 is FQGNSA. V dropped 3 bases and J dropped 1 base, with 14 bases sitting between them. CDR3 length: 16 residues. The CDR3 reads CASSFPSPSRTDTQYF. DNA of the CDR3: TGTGCCAGCAGCTTTCCTTCCCCATCACGCACAGATACGCAGTATTTT.

The CDR3 region is CASSGTAYLGYGYTF. CDR3 DNA sequence: TGTGCCAGTAGTGGGACAGCTTACCTGGGGTATGGCTACACCTTC. The V and J genes are TRBV19 and TRBJ1-2, with 7 bases identical to TRBD1. J was trimmed by 5 bases and V by 5 bases; bases with no gene match: 11. The CDR3 sequence is 15 residues long. From germline, CDR1 is LNHDA and CDR2 SQIVND (reference sequence). Full variable domain (outside the CDR3, taken from reference TRBV19 and TRBJ1-2): DGGITQSPKYLFRKEGQNVTLSCEQNLNHDAMYWYRQDPGQGLRLIYYSQIVNDFQKGDIAEGYSVSREKKESFPLTVTSAQKNPTAFYLCASSGTAYLGYGYTFGSGTRLTVV.

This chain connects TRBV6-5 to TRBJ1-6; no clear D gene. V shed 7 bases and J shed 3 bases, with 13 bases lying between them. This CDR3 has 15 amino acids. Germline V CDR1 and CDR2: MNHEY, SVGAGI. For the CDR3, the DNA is TGTGCCAGCAAGTTTTCAGACCTCTATAATTCACCCCTCCACTTT. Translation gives CASKFSDLYNSPLHF.

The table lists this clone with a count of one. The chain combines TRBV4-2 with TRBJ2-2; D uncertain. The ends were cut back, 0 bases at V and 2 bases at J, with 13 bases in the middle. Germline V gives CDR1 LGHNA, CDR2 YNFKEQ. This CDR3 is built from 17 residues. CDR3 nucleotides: TGTGCCAGCAGCCAAGAGCGGCCTAGATATAACACCGGGGAGCTGTTTTTT. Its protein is CASSQERPRYNTGELFF.

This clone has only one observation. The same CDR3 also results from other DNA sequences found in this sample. DNA of the CDR3: TGCAGCGTTGAGTCAGGGGGAGAGACCCAGTACTTC. It encodes CSVESGGETQYF. The chain recombines TRBV29-1 with TRBJ2-5, with 7 positions matching TRBD1. The CDR3 runs 12 residues. Looked up from germline, CDR1 is SQVTM and CDR2 is ANQGSEA. Trimming removed 3 bases from V and 4 bases from J; junction bases left unmatched: 2.

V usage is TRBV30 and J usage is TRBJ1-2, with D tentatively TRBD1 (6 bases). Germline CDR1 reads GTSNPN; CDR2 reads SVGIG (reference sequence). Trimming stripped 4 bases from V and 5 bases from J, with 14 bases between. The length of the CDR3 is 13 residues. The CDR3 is CAWIPRQEYGYTF. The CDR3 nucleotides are TGTGCCTGGATCCCCCGACAGGAGTATGGCTACACCTTC.

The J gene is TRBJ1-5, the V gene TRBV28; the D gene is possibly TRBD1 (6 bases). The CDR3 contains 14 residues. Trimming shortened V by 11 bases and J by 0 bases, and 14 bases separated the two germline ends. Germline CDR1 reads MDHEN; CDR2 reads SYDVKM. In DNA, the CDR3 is TGTGCCGAAAAAGGGGGGAATAGCAATCAGCCCCAGCATTTT. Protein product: CAEKGGNSNQPQHF.

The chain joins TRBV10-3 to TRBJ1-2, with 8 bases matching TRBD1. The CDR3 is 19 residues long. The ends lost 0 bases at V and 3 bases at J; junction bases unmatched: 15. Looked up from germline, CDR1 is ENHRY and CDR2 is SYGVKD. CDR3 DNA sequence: TGTGCCATCAGTGAGTCAGACAGGCAGACAGGGGCTATCTACTATGGCTACACCTTC. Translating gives CAISESDRQTGAIYYGYTF.

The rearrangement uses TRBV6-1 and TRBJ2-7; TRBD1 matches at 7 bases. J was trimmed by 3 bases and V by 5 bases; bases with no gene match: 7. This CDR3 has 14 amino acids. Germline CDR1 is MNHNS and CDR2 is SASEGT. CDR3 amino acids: CASSSRGQDYEQYF. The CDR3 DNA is TGTGCCAGCAGTTCCCGAGGACAGGACTACGAGCAGTACTTC.

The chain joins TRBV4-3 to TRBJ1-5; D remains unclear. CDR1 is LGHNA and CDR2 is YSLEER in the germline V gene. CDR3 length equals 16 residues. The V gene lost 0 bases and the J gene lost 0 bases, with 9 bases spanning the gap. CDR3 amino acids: CASSQDWQVSNQPQHF. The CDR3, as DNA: TGCGCCAGCAGCCAAGATTGGCAGGTTAGCAATCAGCCCCAGCATTTT.

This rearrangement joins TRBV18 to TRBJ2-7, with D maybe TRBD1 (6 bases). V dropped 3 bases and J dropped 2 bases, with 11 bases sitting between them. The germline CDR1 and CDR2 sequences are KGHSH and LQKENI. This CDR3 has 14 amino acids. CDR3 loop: CASSPRQDTYEQYF. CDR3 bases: TGTGCCAGCTCACCCCGACAGGATACCTACGAGCAGTACTTC.

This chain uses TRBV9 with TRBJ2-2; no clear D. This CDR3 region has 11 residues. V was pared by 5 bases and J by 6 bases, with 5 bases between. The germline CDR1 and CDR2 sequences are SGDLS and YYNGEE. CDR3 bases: TGTGCCAGCAGATTTGCCGGGGAGCTGTTTTTT. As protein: CASRFAGELFF.

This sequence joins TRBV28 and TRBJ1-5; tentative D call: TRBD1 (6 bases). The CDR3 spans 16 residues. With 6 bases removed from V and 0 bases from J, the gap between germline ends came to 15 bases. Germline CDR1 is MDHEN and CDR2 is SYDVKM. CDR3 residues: CASSDPGTPSNQPQHF. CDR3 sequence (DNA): TGTGCCAGCAGCGATCCCGGGACACCTAGCAATCAGCCCCAGCATTTT.

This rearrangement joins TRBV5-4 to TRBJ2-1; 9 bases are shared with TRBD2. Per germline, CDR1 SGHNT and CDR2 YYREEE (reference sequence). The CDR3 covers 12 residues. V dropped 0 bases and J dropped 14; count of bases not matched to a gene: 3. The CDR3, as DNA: TGTGCCAGCAGCTTGGACGCGGGGGGGAAGTTCTTC. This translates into CASSLDAGGKFF.

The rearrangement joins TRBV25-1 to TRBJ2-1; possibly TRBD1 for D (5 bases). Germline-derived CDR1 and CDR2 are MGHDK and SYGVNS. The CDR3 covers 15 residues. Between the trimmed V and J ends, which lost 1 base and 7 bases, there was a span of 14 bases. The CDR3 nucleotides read TGTGCCAGCAGTGAATTCCGGACATTGCGGAATGAGCAGTTCTTC. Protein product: CASSEFRTLRNEQFF.

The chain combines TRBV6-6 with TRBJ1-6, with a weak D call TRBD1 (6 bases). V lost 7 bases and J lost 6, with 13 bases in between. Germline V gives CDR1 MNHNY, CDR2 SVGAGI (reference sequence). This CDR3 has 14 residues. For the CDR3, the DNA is TGTGCCAGCAACCAGCGGGGGGCTAATTCACCCCTCCACTTT. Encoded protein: CASNQRGANSPLHF.